Below, 17 T cell receptor beta chains from the same sample are listed, as sequenced in a study of a mutant IDH1 vaccine in newly diagnosed glioma. No antigen has been identified for these receptors. Profiled with immunoSEQ multiplex PCR; TCRdb holds only in-frame clones, not every one. Found here are some 42,000 clones, approximately 85% of them singletons; the top ten hold over 1.5%. Documented time point: week 5, during vaccination. Topical imiquimod accompanied each vaccine dose, which consisted of 300 ug of mutant IDH1 20-mer peptide. The specimen was PBMCs, collected from a glioma patient whose treatment included an IDH1 peptide vaccine. Every receptor here comes from a man between 35 and 55 years old with glioma.

The chain has TRBV10-1 and TRBJ1-1; no definite D call. V lost 1 base, J lost 1 base, and 10 bases lay in between. Per germline, CDR1 WNHNN and CDR2 SYGVQD (reference sequence). The CDR3 length is 15 residues. The CDR3 is CASSEFGEKNTEAFF. CDR3 bases: TGCGCCAGCAGTGAGTTTGGGGAAAAGAACACTGAAGCTTTCTTT.

The chain recombines TRBV10-3 with TRBJ1-1; D not certain. The CDR3 length is 14 residues. From germline, CDR1 is ENHRY and CDR2 SYGVKD. The V gene lost 2 bases and the J gene lost 4 bases, with 11 bases spanning the gap. The CDR3 nucleotides are TGTGCCATCAGTGAGGCCGTTTATGGCACTGAAGCTTTCTTT. This codes for CAISEAVYGTEAFF.

The chain has TRBV6-6 and TRBJ1-5; D uncertain. The CDR3 has 15 residues. V dropped 2 bases and J dropped 1 base, with 9 bases sitting between them. The germline V gene has CDR1 MNHNY and CDR2 SVGAGI (reference sequence). Written as DNA, the CDR3 is TGTGCCAGCAGTTACGACACACTCAGCAATCAGCCCCAGCATTTT. Its protein is CASSYDTLSNQPQHF.

The chain links TRBV9 to TRBJ2-3; D gene unclear. The germline gives CDR1 SGDLS, CDR2 YYNGEE. V lost 6 bases to trimming and J lost 6 bases, with 8 bases between them. This CDR3 region has 11 residues. The CDR3 spells CASNPRDTQYF. The CDR3 region has the DNA TGTGCCAGCAACCCGAGGGATACGCAGTATTTT.

About this clone: The same CDR3 is also encoded by other DNA sequences in this sample. The V gene is TRBV5-1, the J gene TRBJ2-3; D ambiguous. This CDR3 spans 14 amino acids. V lost 0 bases and J lost 0, with 5 bases in between. The germline V gene encodes CDR1 SGHRS and CDR2 YFSETQ. CDR3 sequence: CASSLGSSTDTQYF. In DNA form, the CDR3 reads TGCGCCAGCAGCTTGGGGTCGAGCACAGATACGCAGTATTTT.

The CDR3 protein is CASSQDIQSSYEQYF. The CDR3 DNA reads TGTGCCAGCAGCCAAGATATTCAGAGCTCCTACGAGCAGTACTTC. V gene TRBV4-2 combines with J gene TRBJ2-7; D is unresolved. The germline V and J ends were trimmed by 0 bases and 0 bases, with 9 bases remaining between them. This CDR3 is 15 amino acids long. Germline-derived CDR1 and CDR2 are LGHNA and YNFKEQ.

This rearrangement joins TRBV11-2 to TRBJ2-3; 10 nucleotides line up with TRBD1. CDR3 length: 17 amino acids. The trim removed 5 bases at V and 3 bases at J, leaving 11 bases unmatched. Per the germline V gene, CDR1 is SGHAT and CDR2 is FQNNGV. CDR3 sequence: CASSQSDRGRRTDTQYF. CDR3 sequence (DNA): TGTGCCAGCAGCCAATCCGACAGGGGGCGCAGGACAGATACGCAGTATTTT.

The chain has TRBV19 and TRBJ2-1; D unresolved. Trimming cost V 5 bases and J 14 bases, with 13 bases left between them. This CDR3 region has 11 residues. In germline, CDR1 is LNHDA, CDR2 SQIVND (reference sequence). The CDR3 protein is CASSPRRGKFF. The CDR3 DNA sequence: TGTGCCAGTAGTCCTAGAAGAGGAAAGTTCTTC.

This chain connects TRBV5-8 to TRBJ2-4; TRBD1 is a possible D gene (6 bases). The CDR3 extends over 15 amino acids. V was shortened by 0 bases and J by 4 bases, with 11 bases between the two germline ends. The germline V gene encodes CDR1 SGHTS and CDR2 YDEGEE. Here the CDR3 DNA reads TGTGCCAGCAGCTTGGGACAGGTCTCAAAAAACATTCAGTACTTC. Its protein product is CASSLGQVSKNIQYF.

This chain uses TRBV25-1 with TRBJ2-2, with D hard to call. This CDR3 is built from 13 residues. V was clipped by 4 bases and J by 3 bases, with 6 bases between them. Germline lookup yields CDR1 MGHDK and CDR2 SYGVNS. DNA of the CDR3: TGTGCCAGCAGTGCTCAGGACACCGGGGAGCTGTTTTTT. Translated: CASSAQDTGELFF.

This rearrangement joins TRBV2 to TRBJ1-4; 10 bases map to TRBD1. Trimming at V came to 4 bases and at J to 5 bases, leaving 1 base not matched to a gene. Germline V gene data show CDR1 as SNHLY and CDR2 as FYNNEI. The CDR3 spans 14 residues. Here the CDR3 DNA reads TGTGCCAGCAGTGGGGGACAGGGGAATGAAAAACTGTTTTTT. Protein product: CASSGGQGNEKLFF. Full variable domain (outside the CDR3, taken from reference TRBV2 and TRBJ1-4): EPEVTQTPSHQVTQMGQEVILRCVPISNHLYFYWYRQILGQKVEFLVSFYNNEISEKSEIFDDQFSVERPDGSNFTLKIRSTKLEDSAMYFCASSGGQGNEKLFFGSGTQLSVL.

V usage is TRBV11-2 and J usage is TRBJ2-7; 8 bases agree with TRBD1. Germline V gene sequence: CDR1 SGHAT, CDR2 FQNNGV. CDR3 length: 15 amino acids. The junction had 6 bases not matched to a gene; V was cut back by 3 bases and J by 2 bases. The CDR3 sequence is CASSLGQGATYEQYF. The CDR3, as DNA: TGTGCCAGCAGCTTGGGGCAGGGGGCCACCTACGAGCAGTACTTC.

The chain has TRBV15 and TRBJ1-3; 8 bases are shared with TRBD1. The CDR3 consists of 16 residues. The germline gives CDR1 LNHNV, CDR2 YYDKDF (reference sequence). With V trimmed by 5 bases and J by 2 bases, 8 bases remained unmatched. The CDR3 loop is CATSRGQGSTGNTIYF. CDR3 bases: TGTGCCACCAGCCGCGGACAGGGTTCTACTGGAAACACCATATATTTT.

Only a few counts were recorded for this clone. The rearrangement links TRBV19 to TRBJ1-1; the match to TRBD1 covers 10 bases. The CDR3 loop spans 13 amino acids. In germline, CDR1 is LNHDA, CDR2 SQIVND (reference sequence). V was pared by 5 bases and J by 10 bases, with 7 bases of the junction left unmatched. In DNA, the CDR3 is TGTGCCAGTAGTCCCGGGACAGGGGTCCGAGCTTTCTTT. The encoded protein is CASSPGTGVRAFF.

J is TRBJ2-7 and V is TRBV13; TRBD1 is a possible D gene (6 bases). CDR3 length equals 12 residues. Germline CDR1 reads PRHDT; CDR2 reads FYEKMQ (reference sequence). Trimming took 0 bases from V and 7 from J, leaving 7 bases between them. DNA for the CDR3: TGTGCCAGCAGCTTAGGGAGGGGGGAGCAGTACTTC. Amino acid sequence: CASSLGRGEQYF.

The chain carries TRBV6-1 and TRBJ2-2; D might be TRBD1 or TRBD2, each matching 5 bases. Looked up from germline, CDR1 is MNHNS and CDR2 is SASEGT. The CDR3 covers 15 residues. V lost 1 base to trimming and J lost 4 bases, with 10 bases between them. CDR3 DNA sequence: TGTGCCAGCAGTGAAGGGGGGATTCGCACCGGGGAGCTGTTTTTT. Residues: CASSEGGIRTGELFF.

CDR3 residues: CASIKDTRGRETQYF. CDR3 nucleotide sequence: TGTGCCAGCATCAAGGACACAAGGGGGAGGGAGACCCAGTACTTC. The rearrangement links TRBV2 to TRBJ2-5; D may match TRBD1 or TRBD2 (6 bases each). The CDR3 loop spans 15 amino acids. CDR1 and CDR2 from the germline V gene are SNHLY and FYNNEI. V was cut by 7 bases and J by 5 bases, with 20 bases left in between.